This is a list of T cell receptor beta chains from one sample in a study of cytomegalovirus exposure and HLA in healthy donors. Using immunoSEQ multiplex PCR, the repertoire was profiled, and TCRdb retains in-frame clones only, with some absent. This sample has under 50,000 clones, with about 93% found just once. Material for sequencing was PBMCs. The receptors stem from a woman aged 18-29 years in good health and CMV-seropositive. The CDR3 runs from the conserved cysteine through the conserved F or W. D genes are given only for firm matches. Only part of the rows carry a size: once, few, many, or a class if the clone is expanded.

>TRBD1|TRBV10-3|NA|TRBJ1-1
CAIRTGTAEAFF
TGTGCCATCAGAACCGGGACAGCCGAAGCTTTCTTT
>TRBD2|TRBV28|NA|TRBJ2-1
CASRDSGRGYNEQFF
TGTGCCAGCAGAGATAGCGGGAGGGGGTACAATGAGCAGTTCTTC
>NA|TRBV27|NA|TRBJ2-3
CASSRTPPGSTDTQYF
TGTGCCAGCAGTCGGACCCCCCCGGGGAGCACAGATACGCAGTATTTT
>NA|TRBV28|NA|TRBJ2-2
CASSLNRQGRLLGELFF
TGTGCCAGCAGTTTAAATAGGCAGGGAAGATTGCTCGGGGAGCTGTTTTTT
>NA|TRBV5-1|NA|TRBJ2-1
CASSLAKGGGPYNEQFF
TGCGCCAGCAGCTTGGCCAAGGGGGGAGGGCCCTACAATGAGCAGTTCTTC
>TRBD1|TRBV5-1|NA|TRBJ2-1
CASSARTGAVNEQFF
TGCGCCAGCAGCGCCCGGACAGGGGCGGTCAATGAGCAGTTCTTC
>NA|TRBV9|NA|TRBJ2-1
CASSRGIAIEQFF
TGTGCCAGCAGCCGCGGGATTGCCATTGAGCAGTTCTTC
>NA|TRBV4-3|NA|TRBJ2-7
CASSQDKQSSYEQYF
TGCGCCAGCAGCCAAGATAAACAGAGTAGCTACGAGCAGTACTTC
>NA|TRBV29-1|NA|TRBJ2-1
CSVERDTEGHEQFF
TGCAGCGTTGAAAGGGACACGGAAGGGCATGAGCAGTTCTTC
>TRBD1|TRBV19|NA|TRBJ1-5
CASRKTGVQPQHF
TGTGCCAGTAGGAAAACAGGGGTTCAGCCCCAGCATTTT
>NA|TRBV28|NA|TRBJ2-1
CASSPVVARSYNEQFF
TGTGCCAGCAGCCCTGTCGTGGCCCGCTCCTACAATGAGCAGTTCTTC
>NA|TRBV5-1|NA|TRBJ1-2
CASSTEASKYGYTF
TGCGCCAGCAGCACGGAGGCCAGCAAATATGGCTACACCTTC
>TRBD1|TRBV5-6|NA|TRBJ1-2
CASSSPGTVNYGYTF
TGTGCCAGCAGCTCCCCCGGGACAGTTAACTATGGCTACACCTTC
>TRBD1|TRBV9|once|TRBJ2-4
CASSVGTAENIQYF
TGTGCCAGCAGCGTCGGGACAGCGGAAAACATTCAGTACTTC
>TRBD1|TRBV19|NA|TRBJ2-7
CASSFRDRVLEQYF
TGTGCCAGTAGTTTCCGGGACAGGGTTCTCGAGCAGTACTTC
>TRBD2|TRBV12-5|NA|TRBJ2-2
CASRASGGGGTGELFF
TGTGCTAGCCGGGCGTCGGGAGGAGGCGGCACCGGGGAGCTGTTTTTT
>TRBD2|TRBV5-1|NA|TRBJ2-7
CASSLFGAGDLAYTYEQYF
TGCGCCAGCAGCTTGTTTGGGGCGGGGGACTTGGCGTACACCTACGAGCAGTACTTC
>NA|TRBV9|NA|TRBJ1-5
CASSVGRTGLSNQPQHF
TGTGCCAGCAGCGTAGGTCGTACAGGGCTCAGCAATCAGCCCCAGCATTTT
>NA|TRBV13|NA|TRBJ2-7
CASSLEDRAYEQYF
TGTGCCAGCAGCTTAGAAGACAGAGCCTACGAGCAGTACTTC
>NA|TRBV7-2|NA|TRBJ1-5
CASSRASNQPQHF
TGTGCCAGCAGCCGAGCGAGCAATCAGCCCCAGCATTTT
>NA|TRBV2|NA|TRBJ1-6
CASTRDLSNSPLHF
TGTGCCAGCACCCGGGATTTATCAAATTCACCCCTCCACTTT